The T cell receptor beta chain under discussion was sequenced for a study of blood T cell repertoires in COVID-19. Study details: The United States, Italy and Spain supplied acute and convalescent COVID-19 samples. Sources were T cells, B-cell-depleted T cells, or PBMCs; the material itself was cDNA or gDNA.

Concerning this clone itself: Other DNA sequences within the sample encode an identical CDR3.

Per germline, CDR1 MDHEN and CDR2 SYDVKM. V was pared by 6 bases and J by 0 bases, with 7 bases between. The length of the CDR3 is 13 residues. The Seattle patients joined while their infection was active and were tracked longitudinally afterward. Measured with immunoSEQ multiplex PCR; TCRdb has only the in-frame clones, and not every one. The data show about 160,000 clones, approximately 79% seen once. This TCR came from a woman aged 55-70 years with COVID-19, enrolled during active disease. The sequencing sample was made of peripheral blood. This chain joins TRBV28 and TRBJ2-3; D uncertain. The CDR3, as DNA: TGTGCCAGCAGCCCCCCTAGCACAGATACGCAGTATTTT. As protein: CASSPPSTDTQYF.